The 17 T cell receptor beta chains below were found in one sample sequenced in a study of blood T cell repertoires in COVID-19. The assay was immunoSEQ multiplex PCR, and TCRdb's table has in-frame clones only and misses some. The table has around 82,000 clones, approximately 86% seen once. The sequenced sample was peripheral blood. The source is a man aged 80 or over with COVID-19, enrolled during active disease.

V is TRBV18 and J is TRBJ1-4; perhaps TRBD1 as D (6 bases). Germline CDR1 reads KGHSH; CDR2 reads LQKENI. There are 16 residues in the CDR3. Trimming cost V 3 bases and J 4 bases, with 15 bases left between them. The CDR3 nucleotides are TGTGCCAGCTCACCCTCCCGACAGGTGATTAATGAAAAACTGTTTTTT. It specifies CASSPSRQVINEKLFF.

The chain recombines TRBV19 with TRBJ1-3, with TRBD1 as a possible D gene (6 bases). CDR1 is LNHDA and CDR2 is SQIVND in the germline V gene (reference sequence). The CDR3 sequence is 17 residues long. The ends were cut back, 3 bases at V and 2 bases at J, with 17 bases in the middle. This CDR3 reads CASSIQSKRGTGNTIYF. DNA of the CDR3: TGTGCCAGTAGTATTCAAAGTAAGAGGGGGACTGGAAACACCATATATTTT.

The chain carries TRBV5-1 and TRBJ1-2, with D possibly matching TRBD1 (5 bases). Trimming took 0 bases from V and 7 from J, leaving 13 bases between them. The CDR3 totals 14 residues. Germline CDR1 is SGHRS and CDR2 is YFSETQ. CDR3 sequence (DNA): TGCGCCAGCAGCTTGGTGGGGCAGGGTCGTGGCTACACCTTC. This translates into CASSLVGQGRGYTF.

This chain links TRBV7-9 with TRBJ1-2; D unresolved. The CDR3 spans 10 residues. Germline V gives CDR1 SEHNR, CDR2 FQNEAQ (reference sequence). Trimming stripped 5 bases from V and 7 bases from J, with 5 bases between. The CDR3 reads CASSNSGYTF. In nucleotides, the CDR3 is TGTGCCAGCAGCAATAGTGGCTACACCTTC.

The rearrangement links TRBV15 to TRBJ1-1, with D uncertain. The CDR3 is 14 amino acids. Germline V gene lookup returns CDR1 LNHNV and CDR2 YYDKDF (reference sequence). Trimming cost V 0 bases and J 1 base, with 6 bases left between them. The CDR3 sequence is CATSRDLRNTEAFF. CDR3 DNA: TGTGCCACCAGCAGAGATCTCCGGAACACTGAAGCTTTCTTT.

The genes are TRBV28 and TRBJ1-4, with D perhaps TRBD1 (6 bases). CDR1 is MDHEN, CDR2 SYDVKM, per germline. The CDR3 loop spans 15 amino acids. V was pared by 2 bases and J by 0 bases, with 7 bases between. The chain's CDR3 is CASSLGQTTNEKLFF. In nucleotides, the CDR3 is TGTGCCAGCAGTTTAGGACAGACAACTAATGAAAAACTGTTTTTT.

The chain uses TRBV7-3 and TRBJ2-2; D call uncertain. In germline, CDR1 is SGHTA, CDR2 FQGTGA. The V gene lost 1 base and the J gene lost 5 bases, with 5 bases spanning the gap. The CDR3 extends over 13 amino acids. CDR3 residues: CASSLSTTGELFF. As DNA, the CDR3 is TGTGCCAGCAGCTTAAGTACAACCGGGGAGCTGTTTTTT.

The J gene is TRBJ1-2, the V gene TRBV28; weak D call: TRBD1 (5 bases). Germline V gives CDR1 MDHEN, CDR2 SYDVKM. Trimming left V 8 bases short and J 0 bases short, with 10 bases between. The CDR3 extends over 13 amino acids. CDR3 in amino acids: CASAGGANYGYTF. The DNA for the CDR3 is TGTGCCAGCGCCGGGGGGGCTAACTATGGCTACACCTTC.

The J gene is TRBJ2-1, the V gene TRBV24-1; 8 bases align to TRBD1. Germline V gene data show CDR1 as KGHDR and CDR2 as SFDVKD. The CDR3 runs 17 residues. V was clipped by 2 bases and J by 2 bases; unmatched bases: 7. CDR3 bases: TGTGCCACCAGTGATTCCGCGACAGGGGTTACCTACAATGAGCAGTTCTTC. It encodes CATSDSATGVTYNEQFF.

The CDR3 is CASSFRASRGINYGYTF. The CDR3 DNA is TGTGCCAGCAGTTTCCGGGCCTCCCGGGGAATTAACTATGGCTACACCTTC. The chain uses TRBV28 and TRBJ1-2; no definite D call. V was trimmed by 3 bases and J by 1 base, leaving 18 bases between them. The CDR3 runs to 17 residues. Germline lookup yields CDR1 MDHEN and CDR2 SYDVKM.

The CDR3 spells CASSHAGQGHYGYTF. CDR3 coding DNA: TGTGCCAGCAGCCATGCGGGACAGGGGCACTATGGCTACACCTTC. This chain links TRBV5-4 with TRBJ1-2, with 10 bases lining up with TRBD1. Germline CDR1 is SGHNT and CDR2 is YYREEE (reference sequence). V shed 4 bases and J 3 bases; nucleotides not matched to a gene: 6. The CDR3 spans 15 residues.

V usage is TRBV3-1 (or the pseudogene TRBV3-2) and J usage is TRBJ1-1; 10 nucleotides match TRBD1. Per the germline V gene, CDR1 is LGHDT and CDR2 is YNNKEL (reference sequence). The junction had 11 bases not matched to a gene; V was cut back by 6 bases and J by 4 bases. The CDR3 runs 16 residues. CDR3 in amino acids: CASSYRDRGAGTEAFF. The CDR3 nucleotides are TGTGCCAGCAGTTACCGGGACAGGGGTGCGGGCACTGAAGCTTTCTTT.

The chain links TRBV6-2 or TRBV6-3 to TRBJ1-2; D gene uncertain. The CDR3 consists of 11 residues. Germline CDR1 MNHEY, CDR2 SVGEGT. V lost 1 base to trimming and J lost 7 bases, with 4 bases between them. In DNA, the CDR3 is TGTGCCAGCAGTTACTTCCTTGGCTACACCTTC. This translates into CASSYFLGYTF.

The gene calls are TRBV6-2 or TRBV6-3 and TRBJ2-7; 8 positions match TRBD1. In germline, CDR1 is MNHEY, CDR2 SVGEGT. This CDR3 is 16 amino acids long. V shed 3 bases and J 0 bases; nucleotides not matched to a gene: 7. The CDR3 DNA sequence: TGTGCCAGCAGTTATTCCCGGACAGGGTCCTCCTACGAGCAGTACTTC. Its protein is CASSYSRTGSSYEQYF.

The CDR3 DNA is TGTGCCAGCAGCTTAGCGCAGGGATCTGGAAACACCATATATTTT. Protein sequence: CASSLAQGSGNTIYF. This rearrangement joins TRBV7-2 to TRBJ1-3, with D possibly matching TRBD1 (5 bases). V lost 0 bases, J lost 1 base, and 7 bases lay in between. The CDR3 contains 15 residues. The germline V gene has CDR1 SGHTA and CDR2 FQGNSA. The full variable domain, completed using reference TRBV7-2 and TRBJ1-3, is GAGVSQSPSNKVTEKGKDVELRCDPISGHTALYWYRQSLGQGLEFLIYFQGNSAPDKSGLPSDRFSAERTGGSVSTLTIQRTQQEDSAVYLCASSLAQGSGNTIYFGEGSWLTVV.

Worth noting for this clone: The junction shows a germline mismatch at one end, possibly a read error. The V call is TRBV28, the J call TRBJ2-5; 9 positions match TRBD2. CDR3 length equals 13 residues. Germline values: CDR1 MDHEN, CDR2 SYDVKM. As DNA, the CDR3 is TGTGCCAGCAGTCTAGCGGGGTGGGAGACCCATTACTTC. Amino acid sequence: CASSLAGWETHYF.

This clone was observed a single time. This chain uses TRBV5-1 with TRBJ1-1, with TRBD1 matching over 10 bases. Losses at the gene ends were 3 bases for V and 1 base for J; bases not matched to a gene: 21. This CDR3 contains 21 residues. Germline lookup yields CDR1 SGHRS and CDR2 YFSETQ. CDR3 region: CASSWEIGTGATLPSNTEAFF. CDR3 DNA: TGCGCCAGCAGCTGGGAAATCGGGACAGGGGCCACTCTTCCTTCGAACACTGAAGCTTTCTTT.